The 30 T cell receptor beta chains presented below share a single source sample, sequenced in a study of T cell responses to AZD1222 COVID-19 vaccine. The assay was immunoSEQ multiplex PCR, and TCRdb's table has in-frame clones only and misses some. The repertoire holds 70,000 or so clones, with roughly 90% as singletons. The sample consisted of peripheral blood, taken on day 0 of AZD1222 vaccination. These receptors were collected from an adult in good health.

The rearrangement joins TRBV15 to TRBJ2-1; 8 bases map to TRBD2. CDR1 is LNHNV and CDR2 is YYDKDF in the germline V gene (reference sequence). V lost 3 bases, J lost 8 bases, and 9 bases stayed unmatched. The CDR3 covers 15 residues. The CDR3 DNA follows: TGTGCCACCAGCAGCGGGAGGGCTATATCGGATGAGCAGTTCTTC. Its translation: CATSSGRAISDEQFF. Supplemented by reference TRBV15 and TRBJ2-1, the full variable domain reads DAMVIQNPRYQVTQFGKPVTLSCSQTLNHNVMYWYQQKSSQAPKLLFHYYDKDFNNEADTPDNFQSRRPNTSFCFLDIRSPGLGDTAMYLCATSSGRAISDEQFFGPGTRLTVL.

This sequence joins TRBV28 and TRBJ1-1; TRBD1 matches 9 bases. V lost 4 bases to trimming and J lost 0 bases; unmatched junction nucleotides: 0. Germline-derived CDR1 and CDR2 are MDHEN and SYDVKM. This CDR3 has 14 amino acids. CDR3 sequence reads: CASSYRGLNTEAFF. DNA for the CDR3: TGTGCCAGCAGTTACAGGGGGCTGAACACTGAAGCTTTCTTT.

This clone is a singleton in its sample. The V call is TRBV7-9, the J call TRBJ1-2, with D uncertain. The germline gives CDR1 SEHNR, CDR2 FQNEAQ (reference sequence). Trimming removed 5 bases from V and 4 bases from J, with 11 bases in between. The CDR3 is 13 amino acids. The DNA of the CDR3 is TGTGCCAGCAGCCCAGCCCTTACCTATGGCTACACCTTC. Translation: CASSPALTYGYTF.

The rearrangement links TRBV15 to TRBJ2-6; D uncertain. Germline CDR1 and CDR2: LNHNV and YYDKDF (reference sequence). Trimming cost V 1 base and J 0 bases, with 10 bases left between them. This CDR3 has 17 amino acids. CDR3 sequence reads: CATSRVGESSGANVLTF. In DNA, the CDR3 is TGTGCCACCAGCAGAGTTGGTGAGAGCTCTGGGGCCAACGTCCTGACTTTC.

This rearrangement joins TRBV29-1 to TRBJ2-7; the match to TRBD2 covers 7 bases. The CDR3 extends over 11 amino acids. V lost 5 bases to trimming and J lost 7 bases; unmatched junction nucleotides: 5. Germline CDR1 and CDR2: SQVTM and ANQGSEA. CDR3 DNA: TGCAGCGTTCTCGGGGGGAGTGAGCAGTACTTC. Translated: CSVLGGSEQYF.

The V gene is TRBV9, the J gene TRBJ2-5, with D tentatively TRBD1 or TRBD2 (5 bases each). V shed 4 bases and J shed 1 base, with 20 bases lying between them. Germline CDR1 is SGDLS and CDR2 is YYNGEE. CDR3 length: 17 residues. CDR3 DNA: TGTGCCAGCAGCCCCTATTTCGGGGCAGACCTCCAAGAGACCCAGTACTTC. Translated: CASSPYFGADLQETQYF.

The chain couples TRBV27 to TRBJ2-1; 11 bases are shared with TRBD2. After removal of 10 bases from V and 6 bases from J, the junction contained 23 bases not matched to a gene. This CDR3 region has 19 residues. CDR1 and CDR2 from the germline V gene are MNHEY and SMNVEV (reference sequence). This CDR3 reads CATKGTGTASGRRANEQFF. CDR3 sequence (DNA): TGTGCCACCAAGGGAACCGGGACAGCTAGCGGGAGGAGGGCCAATGAGCAGTTCTTC.

The V gene is TRBV6-1, the J gene TRBJ2-1, with D possibly being TRBD2 (6 bases). In germline, CDR1 is MNHNS, CDR2 SASEGT. The CDR3 length is 16 residues. Trimming removed 2 bases from V and 4 bases from J, with 15 bases in between. The CDR3, as DNA: TGTGCCAGCAGTGAAAGACTAGGGAGAGTGTACAATGAGCAGTTCTTC. Its protein product is CASSERLGRVYNEQFF.

This clone was observed a few times. The chain employs TRBV11-2 and TRBJ2-5, with 14 bases identical to TRBD2. This CDR3 has 19 amino acids. The germline gives CDR1 SGHAT, CDR2 FQNNGV. V trimming: 5 bases; J trimming: 6 bases; junction bases outside the gene matches: 17. The chain's CDR3 is CASSTAGTSGSTVQQTQYF. The CDR3 DNA reads TGTGCCAGCAGCACTGCCGGGACTAGCGGGAGTACGGTGCAACAGACCCAGTACTTC.

The J gene is TRBJ2-1, the V gene TRBV4-2; D is tentatively TRBD1 or TRBD2 (6 bases each). CDR1 is LGHNA, CDR2 YNFKEQ, per germline. V lost 1 base and J 6 bases, leaving 10 bases between the germline ends. This CDR3 region has 14 residues. In DNA, the CDR3 is TGTGCCAGCAGCCAAGGACAGGAGGGCAATGAGCAGTTCTTC. Amino acids: CASSQGQEGNEQFF.

The chain carries TRBV10-1 and TRBJ2-4; D ambiguous. V was clipped by 2 bases and J by 9 bases, with 11 bases between them. The length of the CDR3 is 13 residues. The germline V gene has CDR1 WNHNN and CDR2 SYGVQD (reference sequence). In nucleotides, the CDR3 is TGCGCCAGCAGTGAGAAGTCAGGCGGCATTCAGTACTTC. The encoded protein is CASSEKSGGIQYF.

The V gene is TRBV19, the J gene TRBJ2-1; possibly TRBD1 for D (5 bases). V lost 6 bases, J lost 7 bases, and 13 bases lay in between. The germline CDR1 and CDR2 sequences are LNHDA and SQIVND (reference sequence). The CDR3 has 13 amino acids. The CDR3 DNA is TGTGCCAGTAGGGGGCAGCGACTGAATGAGCAGTTCTTC. It encodes CASRGQRLNEQFF.

The gene calls are TRBV28 and TRBJ1-3, with D tentatively TRBD1 (6 bases). The CDR3 is 15 amino acids. The V gene lost 5 bases and the J gene lost 2 bases, with 13 bases spanning the gap. CDR1 MDHEN and CDR2 SYDVKM come from the germline V gene. The CDR3, as DNA: TGTGCCAGCAGTCTCGACAACAGGGCTGGAAACACCATATATTTT. Its translation is CASSLDNRAGNTIYF.

This clone was detected once. The rearrangement links TRBV18 to TRBJ2-7, with TRBD1 identical over 9 bases. Trimming removed 1 base from V and 2 bases from J; junction bases left unmatched: 3. The CDR3 has 15 amino acids. Germline V gives CDR1 KGHSH, CDR2 LQKENI. The CDR3 DNA sequence: TGTGCCAGCTCACCACGACAGGGGGGACCCTACGAGCAGTACTTC. The encoded protein is CASSPRQGGPYEQYF.

The rearrangement joins TRBV3-1 (or the pseudogene TRBV3-2) to TRBJ2-5, with a weak D call TRBD2 (6 bases). The CDR3 length is 15 residues. Deletions cut 7 bases from V and 2 bases from J, with 17 bases between. Germline CDR1 is LGHDT and CDR2 is YNNKEL (reference sequence). Here the CDR3 DNA reads TGTGCCAGCAAGCAAGGGTCGGGACTTCAAGAGACCCAGTACTTC. Its translation: CASKQGSGLQETQYF.

The V and J genes are TRBV5-1 and TRBJ1-5; no firm D call. Germline CDR1 reads SGHRS; CDR2 reads YFSETQ. V dropped 0 bases and J dropped 0 bases, with 1 base sitting between them. The CDR3 covers 13 residues. The CDR3 region has the DNA TGCGCCAGCAGCTTGGATAGCAATCAGCCCCAGCATTTT. Its protein product is CASSLDSNQPQHF.

The rearrangement links TRBV3-1 (or the pseudogene TRBV3-2) to TRBJ2-1; 10 nucleotides line up with TRBD2. There are 16 residues in the CDR3. Germline CDR1 LGHDT, CDR2 YNNKEL (reference sequence). J lost 7 bases, V lost 4 bases, and 10 bases had no gene match. The CDR3 nucleotides read TGTGCCAGCAGCCCGCTGGCTAGCGGGAGTCGAAATGAGCAGTTCTTC. Protein sequence: CASSPLASGSRNEQFF.

This CDR3 reads CSVDSARSPETQYF. The CDR3 coding sequence is TGCAGCGTTGATTCAGCTAGATCCCCTGAGACCCAGTACTTC. This chain links TRBV29-1 with TRBJ2-5; D uncertain. Trimming removed 3 bases at V and 5 bases at J, with 16 bases between. CDR1 is SQVTM and CDR2 is ANQGSEA in the germline V gene. CDR3 length: 14 amino acids.

The chain carries TRBV19 and TRBJ1-5; D remains ambiguous. The ends were cut back, 5 bases at V and 4 bases at J, with 12 bases in the middle. Germline values: CDR1 LNHDA, CDR2 SQIVND (reference sequence). This CDR3 is 14 amino acids long. The CDR3 DNA is TGTGCCAGTAGTGGCCCGCGGGGAAATCAGCCCCAGCATTTT. Translation gives CASSGPRGNQPQHF.

V usage is TRBV28 and J usage is TRBJ1-1, with unresolved D. With 3 bases removed from V and 11 bases from J, the gap between germline ends came to 19 bases. This CDR3 region has 14 residues. The germline CDR1 and CDR2 sequences are MDHEN and SYDVKM. This chain's CDR3 is CASSFERVRVRAFF. The CDR3 nucleotides are TGTGCCAGCAGTTTTGAACGAGTAAGGGTTCGGGCTTTCTTT.

This clone was seen once. Germline and junction disagree at one end, which may indicate a read error. In nucleotides, the CDR3 is TGTGCCAGCAGTATTACAGGGGGCAATGAGCAGTTCTTC. Its translation: CASSITGGNEQFF. V usage is TRBV19 and J usage is TRBJ2-1, with TRBD1 identical over 8 bases. In germline, CDR1 is LNHDA, CDR2 SQIVND (reference sequence). This CDR3 is 13 amino acids long.

This rearrangement joins TRBV10-1 to TRBJ1-6; TRBD1 is a possible D gene (6 bases). Germline V CDR1 and CDR2: WNHNN, SYGVQD (reference sequence). CDR3 length equals 13 residues. The germline V and J ends were trimmed by 2 bases and 10 bases, with 9 bases remaining between them. The CDR3 coding sequence is TGCGCCAGCAGTGAGGACAGGAGCTCACCCCTCCACTTT. It codes for CASSEDRSSPLHF.

V and J are TRBV5-1 and TRBJ2-1; the match to TRBD2 covers 8 bases. J was trimmed by 5 bases and V by 4 bases; bases with no gene match: 8. Germline loops: CDR1 SGHRS, CDR2 YFSETQ. The CDR3 contains 15 residues. The CDR3 DNA is TGCGCCAGCAGCGCCGGGACTAGTCTTAACAATGAGCAGTTCTTC. Translation: CASSAGTSLNNEQFF.

The rearrangement links TRBV7-2 to TRBJ1-6; D may be TRBD1 (6 bases). The germline V and J ends were trimmed by 6 bases and 6 bases, with 12 bases remaining between them. This CDR3 spans 14 amino acids. Germline CDR1 SGHTA, CDR2 FQGNSA. Here the CDR3 DNA reads TGTGCCAGCAGACAGGGTATCGGTAATTCACCCCTCCACTTT. Translation: CASRQGIGNSPLHF.

The rearrangement uses TRBV21-1 and TRBJ1-3; the table's TRBD1 call for D was not verified on the DNA. TRBV21-1 is a listed pseudogene. This CDR3 contains 17 residues. The CDR3 sequence is CASSPRKGQISGNTIYF. DNA of the CDR3: TGTGCCAGCAGTCCGCGGAAGGGACAGATCTCTGGAAACACCATATATTTT.

V gene TRBV7-3 combines with J gene TRBJ2-1, with 10 bases identical to TRBD2. CDR1 is SGHTA and CDR2 is FQGTGA in the germline V gene. V lost 5 bases to trimming and J lost 3 bases; unmatched junction nucleotides: 4. The CDR3 length is 15 residues. The CDR3 is CASSRTSGFYNEQFF. CDR3 DNA sequence: TGTGCCAGCAGCCGGACTAGCGGCTTCTACAATGAGCAGTTCTTC.

The V and J genes are TRBV2 and TRBJ1-5; a possible D gene is TRBD1 (5 bases). This CDR3 spans 15 amino acids. Germline V gene sequence: CDR1 SNHLY, CDR2 FYNNEI. Trimming left V 8 bases short and J 5 bases short, with 19 bases between. CDR3 in amino acids: CASGPRARADQPQHF. The CDR3 nucleotides read TGTGCCAGCGGGCCAAGGGCCAGGGCGGATCAGCCCCAGCATTTT.

The gene calls are TRBV6-5 and TRBJ1-2, with no clear D. Germline V gene lookup returns CDR1 MNHEY and CDR2 SVGAGI. Deletions cut 4 bases from V and 8 bases from J, with 20 bases between. The CDR3 runs 15 residues. The DNA of the CDR3 is TGTGCCAGCAGTTCCCCCGGCAGGCCAACCGAGGGCTACACCTTC. Its translation: CASSSPGRPTEGYTF.

CDR3 region: CASSPSGTGAQPQHF. CDR3 coding DNA: TGTGCCAGCAGCCCCTCCGGGACCGGAGCCCAGCCCCAGCATTTT. The chain joins TRBV3-1 (or the pseudogene TRBV3-2) to TRBJ1-5, with a weak D call TRBD1 (5 bases). With 4 bases removed from V and 7 bases from J, the gap between germline ends came to 17 bases. CDR1 and CDR2 from the germline V gene are LGHDT and YNNKEL (reference sequence). The CDR3 is 15 residues long.

The V gene is TRBV10-1, the J gene TRBJ2-1, with TRBD2 matching over 8 bases. The CDR3 totals 15 residues. Germline V CDR1 and CDR2: WNHNN, SYGVQD (reference sequence). The junction had 7 bases not matched to a gene; V was cut back by 5 bases and J by 4 bases. The CDR3 region is CASSPGLGLYNEQFF. CDR3 DNA: TGCGCCAGCAGTCCGGGACTAGGCCTGTACAATGAGCAGTTCTTC.